The T cell receptor (beta chain) under discussion was sequenced for a study of T cell clonality in common variable immunodeficiency. Study observations and caveats: Fewer TCRbeta clones were shared among CVID subjects than controls. Common variable immunodeficiency TCR beta sequences reportedly had fewer deletions and N-nucleotide insertions. Compared with healthy controls, CVID subjects showed increased TCRbeta clonality, mostly in about a third.

Equal genomic DNA amounts from CVID and control samples were sequenced. Clones were sequenced by immunoSEQ multiplex PCR, and TCRdb holds only the in-frame ones, with some missing. This sample has tens of thousands of clones and no singletons, with approximately 0.81% in the ten largest. This clone was seen repeatedly, ten times or more. The antigen remains undetermined. This receptor was taken from a person aged 18 to 75 in good health. The sequencing sample was made of peripheral blood mononuclear cells.

The CDR3 sequence: CASSWAFPYYEQYF. The sequenced part of the CDR3 DNA is TGTGCCAGCAGCTGGGCCTTTCCTTATTACGAG. V is TRBV11-2 and J is TRBJ2-7; no definite D call. The DNA ends 3 residues before the CDR3 does, and the rest of the CDR3 is filled in from the germline J gene. V lost 4 bases, J lost 4 bases, and 14 bases lay in between. Germline CDR1 is SGHAT and CDR2 is FQNNGV. There are 14 residues in the CDR3. The whole variable domain, remainder taken from reference TRBV11-2 and TRBJ2-7, is EAGVAQSPRYKIIEKRQSVAFWCNPISGHATLYWYQQILGQGPKLLIQFQNNGVVDDSQLPKDRFSAERLKGVDSTLKIQPAKLEDSAVYLCASSWAFPYYEQYFGPGTRLTVT.